Following are 30 T cell receptor beta chains from one sample sequenced in a study of spatial heterogeneity in lung cancer. Study results and limitations: Counts that tracked tumor mutation counts were those of expanded intratumoral alpha and beta TCRs.

TCRdb fed the 5' RACE reads into MiXCR, producing one record per CDR3 protein. The sample records 2,700 or so distinct CDR3 sequences, 1.4% to 1.5% being singletons. No antigen has been identified for these receptors. Time point: sample taken at primary tumor resection. Sequences were derived from lung tumor tissue, sampled at surgery. These TCRs come from a male donor with early-stage non-small cell lung cancer.

By its share, this clonotype is medium-sized. The chain uses TRBV10-3 and TRBJ1-5; D unclear. The CDR3 consists of 13 residues. Trimming removed 10 bases at V and 3 bases at J, with 13 bases between. Germline V CDR1 and CDR2: ENHRY, SYGVKD. The CDR3: CATGHGDNQPQHF. CDR3 coding DNA: TGTGCCACCGGGCACGGAGACAATCAGCCCCAGCATTTT.

This clonotype is medium-sized. The V call is TRBV4-3, the J call TRBJ2-5; 7 positions agree with TRBD2. Germline V gives CDR1 LGHNA, CDR2 YSLEER. Trimming cost V 2 bases and J 3 bases; bases outside gene matches: 6. This CDR3 contains 15 residues. The CDR3 is CASSQHGLEEETQYF. CDR3 sequence (DNA): TGCGCCAGCAGCCAACATGGACTAGAGGAAGAGACCCAGTACTTC.

In its sample, this clonotype ranks as medium-sized. The CDR3 nucleotides read TGCAGTGCTTTGACCGGGTTGGACTATGGCTACACCTTC. This gives the protein CSALTGLDYGYTF. This sequence joins TRBV20-1 and TRBJ1-2; the D is unclear. CDR1 and CDR2 from the germline V gene are DFQATT and SNEGSKA (reference sequence). V lost 5 bases and J lost 3, with 13 bases in between. This CDR3 is 13 amino acids long.

By frequency in the sample, this clonotype is medium-sized. J is TRBJ1-3 and V is TRBV18; D might be TRBD1 (5 bases). CDR3 length: 14 residues. Germline V lookup: CDR1 KGHSH, CDR2 LQKENI. Trimming pared 2 bases from V and 3 bases from J, leaving 8 bases between. CDR3 sequence: CASSPGGDGNTIYF. CDR3 bases: TGTGCCAGCTCACCAGGAGGGGATGGAAACACCATATATTTT.

By share, this clonotype counts as medium-sized. The V and J genes are TRBV5-1 and TRBJ1-2; D is undetermined. The CDR3 contains 13 residues. V dropped 0 bases and J dropped 3 bases, with 6 bases sitting between them. Germline assignment: CDR1 SGHRS and CDR2 YFSETQ. CDR3 residues: CASSLERDYGYTF. The CDR3 DNA is TGCGCCAGCAGCTTGGAAAGGGACTATGGCTACACCTTC.

This clonotype is labeled as medium-sized (0.01 to 0.1%). The CDR3: CSVEEGVRGTQYF. The CDR3 bases are TGCAGCGTTGAAGAGGGGGTACGTGGGACCCAGTACTTC. This chain links TRBV29-1 with TRBJ2-5, with D perhaps being TRBD1 or TRBD2 (5 bases each). The germline V and J ends were trimmed by 0 bases and 7 bases, with 12 bases remaining between them. Germline V lookup: CDR1 SQVTM, CDR2 ANQGSEA. The CDR3 extends over 13 amino acids.

By frequency in the sample, this clonotype is medium-sized (0.01 to 0.1%). The chain uses TRBV3-1 and TRBJ2-6; no firm D call. Trimming cost V 4 bases and J 0 bases, with 10 bases left between them. This CDR3 region has 16 residues. Germline V gives CDR1 LGHDT, CDR2 YNNKEL (reference sequence). CDR3 loop: CASSPTILSGANVLTF. Here the CDR3 DNA reads TGTGCCAGCAGCCCCACTATACTCTCTGGGGCCAACGTCCTGACTTTC.

By sample fraction, this clonotype is medium-sized (0.01 to 0.1%). The rearrangement joins TRBV20-1 to TRBJ2-5; D assignment may be TRBD1 or TRBD2 (5 bases each). From germline, CDR1 is DFQATT and CDR2 SNEGSKA (reference sequence). The V gene lost 6 bases and the J gene lost 2 bases, with 22 bases spanning the gap. The CDR3 length is 16 residues. The chain's CDR3 is CSANVARAGSQETQYF. CDR3 in DNA: TGCAGTGCCAACGTAGCTCGGGCAGGGAGTCAAGAGACCCAGTACTTC.

This clonotype is classed as medium-sized. The rearrangement joins TRBV11-1 to TRBJ2-5; perhaps TRBD1 as D (6 bases). CDR3 length equals 13 residues. Between the trimmed V and J ends, which lost 5 bases and 4 bases, there was a span of 11 bases. Germline loops: CDR1 SGHAT, CDR2 FQDESV (reference sequence). Here the CDR3 reads CASSHDRPETQYF. Here the CDR3 DNA reads TGTGCCAGCAGCCACGACAGGCCAGAGACCCAGTACTTC.

This clonotype is classed as medium-sized (0.01 to 0.1%). The rearrangement uses TRBV6-2 or TRBV6-3 and TRBJ1-3; no firm D call. The CDR3 has 11 amino acids. The V and J ends lost 4 bases and 8 bases respectively, with 6 bases between them. Germline lookup yields CDR1 MNHEY and CDR2 SVGEGT. CDR3 sequence: CASSFRDTIYF. The CDR3 DNA follows: TGTGCCAGCAGTTTCCGGGACACCATATATTTT.

This clonotype qualifies as medium-sized. The chain combines TRBV30 with TRBJ1-4; D is unclear. In germline, CDR1 is GTSNPN, CDR2 SVGIG (reference sequence). The CDR3 sequence is 15 residues long. Trimming removed 2 bases at V and 3 bases at J, with 13 bases between. CDR3 DNA sequence: TGTGCCTGGAGTCTAAGGAAGGGCCCTAATGAAAAACTGTTTTTT. Amino acids: CAWSLRKGPNEKLFF.

This clonotype ranks as medium-sized. The chain couples TRBV20-1 to TRBJ1-4, with D possibly matching TRBD1 (6 bases). This CDR3 region has 16 residues. Germline values: CDR1 DFQATT, CDR2 SNEGSKA (reference sequence). V lost 2 bases, J lost 8 bases, and 21 bases lay in between. Written as DNA, the CDR3 is TGCAGTGCTAGACCCTCTACGACAGGTAGCGGGGAAAAACTGTTTTTT. Residues: CSARPSTTGSGEKLFF.

Relative to its sample, this clonotype is medium-sized. CDR3 sequence reads: CAIGGNTEAFF. As DNA, the CDR3 is TGTGCCATCGGCGGGAACACTGAAGCTTTCTTT. The J gene is TRBJ1-1, the V gene TRBV10-3; D is ambiguous. The germline V and J ends were trimmed by 8 bases and 1 base, with 5 bases remaining between them. The germline gives CDR1 ENHRY, CDR2 SYGVKD. This CDR3 has 11 amino acids.

This clonotype counts as medium-sized. The chain carries TRBV20-1 and TRBJ2-2; no firm D call. Germline-derived CDR1 and CDR2 are DFQATT and SNEGSKA (reference sequence). Deletions cut 7 bases from V and 1 base from J, with 7 bases between. This CDR3 spans 12 amino acids. The CDR3 region has the DNA TGCAGTGTGCTCGGGAACACCGGGGAGCTGTTTTTT. Its protein product is CSVLGNTGELFF.

This clonotype is categorized as large (0.1 to 1%). The gene calls are TRBV7-2 and TRBJ2-2; 8 bases fit TRBD2. V lost 5 bases, J lost 6 bases, and 11 bases stayed unmatched. The CDR3 is 16 amino acids. Germline CDR1 SGHTA, CDR2 FQGNSA. The CDR3 coding sequence is TGTGCCAGCAGCCTGCTCTCAGCGGGAGTCCCCGGGGAGCTGTTTTTT. As protein: CASSLLSAGVPGELFF.

By proportion, this clonotype is medium-sized. The V call is TRBV14, the J call TRBJ2-7, with 8 positions matching TRBD2. Germline V lookup: CDR1 SGHDN, CDR2 FVKESK. This CDR3 contains 15 residues. V lost 4 bases, J lost 6 bases, and 11 bases stayed unmatched. CDR3 bases: TGTGCCAGCAGCCCCTTCGGTAGCGGGAAGGGCGAGCAGTACTTC. It codes for CASSPFGSGKGEQYF.

Relative to its sample, this clonotype is medium-sized. The rearrangement links TRBV27 to TRBJ1-2; D might be TRBD1 (5 bases). Trimming left V 6 bases short and J 3 bases short, with 11 bases between. CDR1 is MNHEY, CDR2 SMNVEV, per germline (reference sequence). CDR3 length: 13 residues. The CDR3 DNA reads TGTGCCAGCAGGAGGCTGGGGGACTATGGCTACACCTTC. Translated: CASRRLGDYGYTF.

This clonotype is medium-sized (0.01 to 0.1%) within its sample. The rearrangement uses TRBV30 and TRBJ2-3, with 11 positions matching TRBD2. This CDR3 spans 14 amino acids. CDR1 and CDR2 (germline): GTSNPN, SVGIG (reference sequence). Trimming took 3 bases from V and 6 from J; bases not matched to a gene: 5. The CDR3 DNA reads TGTGCCTGGAGCGCGACTAGCGGGACGGATACGCAGTATTTT. As protein: CAWSATSGTDTQYF.

Sample share makes this clonotype medium-sized. The rearrangement uses TRBV12-3 or TRBV12-4 and TRBJ1-1; a possible D gene is TRBD1 (6 bases). This CDR3 has 13 residues. V lost 6 bases to trimming and J lost 7 bases, with 15 bases between them. CDR3 coding DNA: TGTGCCAGCAGCCCTCGGGGGCGGGGTGAAGCTTTCTTT. Amino acid sequence: CASSPRGRGEAFF.

This clonotype is labeled large (0.1 to 1%). This chain joins TRBV6-5 and TRBJ2-7; 9 bases align to TRBD1. V trimming: 5 bases; J trimming: 2 bases; junction bases outside the gene matches: 7. The CDR3 totals 15 residues. CDR1 MNHEY and CDR2 SVGAGI come from the germline V gene. The CDR3 protein is CASSDGQGPTYEQYF. The CDR3 coding sequence is TGTGCCAGCAGTGATGGACAGGGGCCGACCTACGAGCAGTACTTC.

By share, this clonotype counts as medium-sized. The chain uses TRBV6-5 and TRBJ2-6; possibly TRBD1 or TRBD2 for D (5 bases each). V shed 0 bases and J shed 2 bases, with 8 bases lying between them. Germline lookup yields CDR1 MNHEY and CDR2 SVGAGI. CDR3 length: 16 amino acids. CDR3 amino acids: CASSYSLGAGANVLTF. CDR3 coding DNA: TGTGCCAGCAGTTACTCTCTGGGGGCTGGGGCCAACGTCCTGACTTTC.

This clonotype was found many times. The rearrangement joins TRBV20-1 to TRBJ2-1; D call uncertain. Germline V gives CDR1 DFQATT, CDR2 SNEGSKA (reference sequence). The ends were cut back, 0 bases at V and 4 bases at J, with 10 bases in the middle. The CDR3 has 14 amino acids. CDR3 in amino acids: CSARDPRVYNEQFF. DNA of the CDR3: TGCAGTGCTAGAGATCCTCGGGTTTACAATGAGCAGTTCTTC.

This clonotype is medium-sized in the sample. The V gene is TRBV2, the J gene TRBJ1-2; TRBD1 might be the D (5 bases). CDR3 length: 15 amino acids. Trimming cost V 1 base and J 4 bases, with 13 bases left between them. The germline gives CDR1 SNHLY, CDR2 FYNNEI. The CDR3 nucleotides read TGTGCCAGCAGTGAAGGGGCAGGGCTTATCTATGGCTACACCTTC. Residues: CASSEGAGLIYGYTF.

By sample fraction, this clonotype is medium-sized. The V and J genes are TRBV3-1 and TRBJ1-4, with TRBD1 matching over 7 bases. V lost 2 bases, J lost 0 bases, and 3 bases stayed unmatched. The CDR3 totals 16 residues. Per the germline V gene, CDR1 is LGHDT and CDR2 is YNNKEL (reference sequence). The chain's CDR3 is CASSQNRGATNEKLFF. The DNA for the CDR3 is TGTGCCAGCAGCCAAAACAGGGGAGCAACTAATGAAAAACTGTTTTTT.

This clonotype is termed medium-sized. The chain uses TRBV27 and TRBJ2-1, with D tentatively TRBD1 (5 bases). V lost 8 bases to trimming and J lost 5 bases, with 10 bases between them. Germline loops: CDR1 MNHEY, CDR2 SMNVEV (reference sequence). The CDR3 consists of 12 residues. For the CDR3, the DNA is TGTGCCAGCGGCCAACAGGACAATGAGCAGTTCTTC. It yields the protein CASGQQDNEQFF.

Within the sample, this clonotype is medium-sized (0.01 to 0.1%). The rearrangement joins TRBV11-2 to TRBJ2-7, with TRBD2 matching over 14 bases. The junction had 6 bases not matched to a gene; V was cut back by 2 bases and J by 3 bases. This CDR3 contains 17 residues. Germline V gene data show CDR1 as SGHAT and CDR2 as FQNNGV. CDR3 DNA sequence: TGTGCCAGCAGCTTACGGCATGGGACTAGCGGGAGCTACGAGCAGTACTTC. It yields the protein CASSLRHGTSGSYEQYF.

This clonotype is classed as medium-sized. The V and J genes are TRBV6-1 and TRBJ2-6; 11 bases are a match to TRBD1. Germline V CDR1 and CDR2: MNHNS, SASEGT. V lost 7 bases to trimming and J lost 1 base; unmatched junction nucleotides: 6. The CDR3 has 17 residues. This CDR3 is CASTPGQGESGANVLTF. Here the CDR3 DNA reads TGTGCCAGCACACCGGGACAGGGGGAGTCTGGGGCCAACGTCCTGACTTTC.

This clonotype is medium-sized in the sample. V usage is TRBV29-1 and J usage is TRBJ2-3; 7 nucleotides agree with TRBD2. V dropped 7 bases and J dropped 1; count of bases not matched to a gene: 2. The CDR3 has 12 residues. Germline V gives CDR1 SQVTM, CDR2 ANQGSEA. CDR3 in amino acids: CSAGLGTDTQYF. For the CDR3, the DNA is TGCAGCGCCGGACTAGGCACAGATACGCAGTATTTT.

This clonotype counts as medium-sized. The rearrangement uses TRBV5-1 and TRBJ2-6; tentative D call: TRBD1 (5 bases). CDR3 length: 15 amino acids. The germline CDR1 and CDR2 sequences are SGHRS and YFSETQ. V was trimmed by 3 bases and J by 4 bases, leaving 11 bases between them. CDR3 coding DNA: TGCGCCAGCAGCTCCAGGGCTTCGGGGGCCAACGTCCTGACTTTC. This encodes CASSSRASGANVLTF.

This clonotype was seen many times. CDR3: CASSLGHRDGHTGELFF. In DNA, the CDR3 is TGCGCCAGCAGCTTGGGGCACCGGGACGGGCACACCGGGGAGCTGTTTTTT. The chain couples TRBV5-1 to TRBJ2-2; D possibly matches TRBD1 or TRBD2 (5 bases each). This CDR3 spans 17 amino acids. Looked up from germline, CDR1 is SGHRS and CDR2 is YFSETQ. The ends were cut back, 0 bases at V and 3 bases at J, with 15 bases in the middle.